This passage covers 2 T cell receptor beta chains from one sample sequenced in a study of T cells in Graves' hyperthyroidism and ophthalmopathy. Amplified TCR beta CDR3 regions derived from RNA transcripts. The HTBI primer set served for first-round RT-PCR of the TCR CDR3. TCRdb re-analysed the multiplex PCR reads in MiXCR, keeping a single row per CDR3 protein. The table records approximately 400,000 distinct CDR3 sequences, 20% to 25% of them present only once. The sample taken for sequencing was blood. The receptor source for this set is a man between 50 and 59 years old with Graves' hyperthyroidism.

The genes are TRBV29-1 and TRBJ2-1; the D gene is possibly TRBD1 (6 bases). Germline-derived CDR1 and CDR2 are SQVTM and ANQGSEA. The CDR3 sequence is 15 residues long. The V gene lost 2 bases and the J gene lost 6 bases, with 17 bases spanning the gap. The CDR3 sequence: CSVEKQGASSNEQFF. The CDR3 nucleotides are TGCAGCGTTGAAAAACAGGGAGCTAGCAGCAATGAGCAGTTCTTC.

This clonotype was counted only a few times. The chain carries TRBV27 and TRBJ2-1; 10 bases align to TRBD1. V shed 4 bases and J 5 bases; nucleotides not matched to a gene: 11. The CDR3 loop spans 17 amino acids. Germline assignment: CDR1 MNHEY and CDR2 SMNVEV (reference sequence). The CDR3 here is CASSSPWDRGGDNEQFF. The DNA of the CDR3 is TGTGCCAGCAGTTCCCCCTGGGACAGGGGCGGGGACAATGAGCAGTTCTTC.